The TCR beta chain under discussion was sequenced for a study of OX40 agonist ivuxolimab in advanced cancers. Sequencing was performed with immunoSEQ multiplex PCR; in TCRdb, only in-frame clones are kept and a portion is missing. The sample shows 100,000 to 150,000 clones, about 93% of them seen only once. CDR3 length: 14 amino acids. CDR1 and CDR2 from the germline V gene are SGHAT and FQNNGV. Trimming removed 5 bases from V and 2 bases from J, with 12 bases in between. The sample holds one count of this clone. This specimen was CD4+ or CD8+ T cells sorted from blood, taken in a trial of the OX40 agonist ivuxolimab. This receptor was taken from an adult with an advanced solid tumor such as melanoma, head and neck, liver or kidney cancer. This chain links TRBV11-2 with TRBJ2-5; D ambiguous. CDR3 DNA: TGTGCCAGCAGCCAAGACACTTATCAAGAGACCCAGTACTTC. It is translated as CASSQDTYQETQYF.